The 17 T cell receptor beta chains reported below all come from one sample, sequenced in a study of cytomegalovirus exposure and HLA in healthy donors. The primer mix had 60 Vbeta and 13 Jbeta primers. Assay: immunoSEQ multiplex PCR; the TCRdb copy retains only in-frame clones and omits some. The repertoire has roughly 97,000 clones, around 80% of them found once; the top ten carry approximately 1.9%. Sequenced input: PBMCs. The receptors shown here come from a woman aged 40 to 50 in good health and CMV-seronegative.

This clone appeared a few times. This chain connects TRBV6-4 to TRBJ2-1, with 11 bases fitting TRBD2. The ends lost 5 bases at V and 4 bases at J; junction bases unmatched: 4. The CDR3 consists of 15 residues. CDR1 and CDR2 (germline): MRHNA, SNTAGT. The CDR3: CASSPGLADYNEQFF. The CDR3 DNA follows: TGTGCCAGCAGTCCGGGACTAGCGGATTACAATGAGCAGTTCTTC.

This clone was seen only once. The chain joins TRBV9 to TRBJ1-4; 7 nucleotides align to TRBD1. CDR3 length: 15 residues. J gave up 8 bases and V 3 bases, and 10 bases lay outside the gene matches. Germline assignment: CDR1 SGDLS and CDR2 YYNGEE. This CDR3 reads CASSGGNRGWEKLFF. The CDR3 nucleotides are TGTGCCAGCAGCGGGGGCAACAGGGGTTGGGAAAAACTGTTTTTT.

This chain uses TRBV7-9 with TRBJ1-1, with D possibly matching TRBD1 (5 bases). The CDR3 sequence is 15 residues long. Germline CDR1 reads SEHNR; CDR2 reads FQNEAQ (reference sequence). The V and J ends lost 5 bases and 0 bases respectively, with 13 bases between them. CDR3 amino acids: CASSTRRDLNTEAFF. The CDR3 bases are TGTGCCAGCAGCACCAGACGGGACTTGAACACTGAAGCTTTCTTT.

The rearrangement links TRBV7-9 to TRBJ2-7; 10 bases line up with TRBD2. This CDR3 has 16 residues. Trimming removed 5 bases from V and 3 bases from J; junction bases left unmatched: 10. CDR1 and CDR2 from the germline V gene are SEHNR and FQNEAQ (reference sequence). This chain's CDR3 is CASSKNAGTSVYEQYF. As DNA, the CDR3 is TGTGCCAGCAGCAAAAATGCCGGGACTAGCGTCTACGAGCAGTACTTC.

The V gene is TRBV4-3, the J gene TRBJ2-7; TRBD2 aligns across 8 bases. The CDR3 is 16 amino acids. V dropped 0 bases and J dropped 5; count of bases not matched to a gene: 9. The V gene's germline CDR1 is LGHNA and CDR2 YSLEER. CDR3 sequence (DNA): TGCGCCAGCAGCCAAGATGGGCCGGGGGGGCTTGACGAGCAGTACTTC. Translation gives CASSQDGPGGLDEQYF.

The chain recombines TRBV29-1 with TRBJ2-1, with 7 bases lining up with TRBD2. Germline CDR1 reads SQVTM; CDR2 reads ANQGSEA. The CDR3 is made up of 12 amino acids. With V trimmed by 6 bases and J by 9 bases, 8 bases remained unmatched. Written as DNA, the CDR3 is TGCAGCGTCGTAGCGGGTTGGAGTGAGCAGTTCTTC. It specifies CSVVAGWSEQFF.

The chain recombines TRBV5-1 with TRBJ2-2; D is ambiguous. V was trimmed by 4 bases and J by 4 bases, leaving 8 bases between them. This CDR3 spans 13 amino acids. Per the germline V gene, CDR1 is SGHRS and CDR2 is YFSETQ. CDR3 nucleotide sequence: TGCGCCAGCAGCGTCGGTGGCACCGGGGAGCTGTTTTTT. This encodes CASSVGGTGELFF.

The chain couples TRBV9 to TRBJ2-1; the match to TRBD2 covers 7 bases. The CDR3 length is 15 residues. CDR1 and CDR2 (germline): SGDLS, YYNGEE. Trimming at V came to 6 bases and at J to 8 bases, leaving 14 bases not matched to a gene. CDR3 sequence reads: CASTLEGGPVDEQFF. The CDR3 DNA reads TGTGCCAGCACTCTGGAGGGAGGGCCTGTGGATGAGCAGTTCTTC.

This sequence joins TRBV6-1 and TRBJ1-1; the D is unclear. V lost 4 bases and J lost 1, with 10 bases in between. The CDR3 contains 14 residues. Per germline, CDR1 MNHNS and CDR2 SASEGT. CDR3 coding DNA: TGTGCCAGCAGTGCCCCCAGACAGAACACTGAAGCTTTCTTT. Protein sequence: CASSAPRQNTEAFF.

This chain links TRBV7-9 with TRBJ1-4; no clear D. CDR1 is SEHNR and CDR2 is FQNEAQ in the germline V gene (reference sequence). V lost 3 bases and J 4 bases, leaving 9 bases between the germline ends. The CDR3 totals 14 residues. The DNA for the CDR3 is TGTGCCAGCAGCTTTTCCGGGTTTAATGAAAAACTGTTTTTT. Translation: CASSFSGFNEKLFF.

This clone was seen just once. The CDR3 coding sequence is TGTGCCAGCAGCGTAGAGGGCGGGAGGGCCTCGTGGGATACGCAGTATTTT. It translates to CASSVEGGRASWDTQYF. This sequence joins TRBV9 and TRBJ2-3, with 9 bases identical to TRBD2. Germline CDR1 and CDR2: SGDLS and YYNGEE. With V trimmed by 0 bases and J by 6 bases, 11 bases remained unmatched. This CDR3 has 17 residues.

CDR3 sequence reads: CASSPQPGGGSSYEQYF. The DNA for the CDR3 is TGTGCCAGCAGTCCCCAACCGGGTGGCGGGAGCTCCTACGAGCAGTACTTC. The chain combines TRBV27 with TRBJ2-7; TRBD2 agrees at 7 bases. Losses at the gene ends were 5 bases for V and 0 bases for J; bases not matched to a gene: 13. There are 17 residues in the CDR3. CDR1 is MNHEY, CDR2 SMNVEV, per germline (reference sequence).

The CDR3 reads CASSSGQNYGYTF. DNA of the CDR3: TGTGCCAGTAGTTCAGGACAGAACTATGGCTACACCTTC. The chain is built from TRBV19 and TRBJ1-2, with D possibly matching TRBD1 (6 bases). The CDR3 has 13 residues. The germline CDR1 and CDR2 sequences are LNHDA and SQIVND (reference sequence). The V end lost 5 bases, the J end lost 2 bases, and 9 bases lay between the germline ends.

The chain links TRBV5-1 to TRBJ2-3, with D possibly being TRBD2 (6 bases). V was cut by 3 bases and J by 4 bases, with 12 bases left in between. Germline values: CDR1 SGHRS, CDR2 YFSETQ. The CDR3 loop spans 14 amino acids. The CDR3, as DNA: TGCGCCAGCAGCTGGGACTCCGCCTCAGATACGCAGTATTTT. Its protein is CASSWDSASDTQYF.

As for this clone: Germline is not matched at one junction end, which may reflect a read error. The chain has TRBV7-9 and TRBJ2-2; the D gene is possibly TRBD1 (5 bases). The CDR3 is made up of 11 amino acids. Per the germline V gene, CDR1 is SEHNR and CDR2 is FQNEAQ (reference sequence). The CDR3: CSSSLQDQLFF. CDR3 bases: TGTTCCAGCAGCCTACAGGACCAGCTGTTTTTT.

The V gene is TRBV10-3, the J gene TRBJ2-7, with a tentative D call TRBD1 (6 bases). Germline CDR1 and CDR2: ENHRY and SYGVKD. Deletions cut 3 bases from V and 0 bases from J, with 15 bases between. The CDR3 has 16 residues. CDR3 in amino acids: CAISDVDSFSSYEQYF. The CDR3 DNA reads as TGTGCCATCAGTGATGTGGACAGCTTTAGCTCCTACGAGCAGTACTTC.

This clone was observed a single time. V and J are TRBV19 and TRBJ1-1; D call uncertain. This CDR3 has 13 amino acids. V gave up 6 bases and J gave up 4 bases, with 12 bases separating them. Per germline, CDR1 LNHDA and CDR2 SQIVND (reference sequence). The CDR3 sequence is CASRVGSGTEAFF. CDR3 DNA sequence: TGTGCCAGTAGAGTGGGTAGCGGCACTGAAGCTTTCTTT.